This T cell receptor beta chain was sequenced for a study of T cells in Graves' hyperthyroidism and ophthalmopathy. Amplification of TCR beta CDR3 regions used RNA as the template. Primed by the HTBI set, a first-round RT-PCR was run on the TCR CDR3. MiXCR, applied by TCRdb to the multiplex PCR reads, yields one record per CDR3 protein. The table includes about 380,000 distinct CDR3 sequences, approximately 15% detected once. This clonotype was seen only a few times. Looked up from germline, CDR1 is ENHRY and CDR2 is SYGVKD. CDR3 length equals 12 residues. V was pared by 7 bases and J by 4 bases, with 7 bases between.

The source is an older woman with Graves' hyperthyroidism. The sequenced material came from blood. The chain is built from TRBV10-3 and TRBJ2-2, with TRBD1 as a possible D gene (5 bases). As DNA, the CDR3 is TGTGCCATCAACCAGGGCACCGGGGAGCTGTTTTTT. Translation: CAINQGTGELFF.